A single sample is the source of the 13 T cell receptor beta chains below, sequenced in a study of blood T cell repertoires in COVID-19. TCRdb's table, derived via immunoSEQ multiplex PCR, lists solely in-frame clones and lacks some. The table has over 90,000 clones, around 87% seen once. The sequencing sample was made of peripheral blood. The receptor set was obtained from a human donor in a cohort sampled during active COVID-19.

The genes are TRBV7-8 and TRBJ2-5; D is possibly TRBD1 (6 bases). CDR1 is SGHVS and CDR2 is FQNEAQ in the germline V gene. This CDR3 has 13 amino acids. With 6 bases removed from V and 7 bases from J, the gap between germline ends came to 15 bases. CDR3 amino acids: CASSQNREGTQYF. The DNA of the CDR3 is TGTGCCAGCAGTCAAAACAGGGAAGGGACCCAGTACTTC.

The rearrangement joins TRBV29-1 to TRBJ2-5; D is perhaps TRBD1 (5 bases). V lost 7 bases to trimming and J lost 5 bases, with 17 bases between them. The CDR3 runs to 13 residues. Per germline, CDR1 SQVTM and CDR2 ANQGSEA. The DNA of the CDR3 is TGCAGCGCCGATTATGGGTCAGGGGAGACCCAGTACTTC. Translating gives CSADYGSGETQYF. The entire variable domain, with the rest obtained from reference TRBV29-1 and TRBJ2-5, is as follows: SAVISQKPSRDICQRGTSLTIQCQVDSQVTMMFWYRQQPGQSLTLIATANQGSEATYESGFVIDKFPISRPNLTFSTLTVSNMSPEDSSIYLCSADYGSGETQYFGPGTRLLVL.

J is TRBJ2-7 and V is TRBV19, with 9 bases matching TRBD1. Germline CDR1 reads LNHDA; CDR2 reads SQIVND (reference sequence). Losses at the gene ends were 4 bases for V and 3 bases for J; bases not matched to a gene: 10. The CDR3 contains 16 residues. Here the CDR3 DNA reads TGTGCCAGTAGTAAGTCCGGGACAGGGCCGCTCTACGAGCAGTACTTC. Translated: CASSKSGTGPLYEQYF. Full variable domain (missing parts from reference TRBV19 and TRBJ2-7): DGGITQSPKYLFRKEGQNVTLSCEQNLNHDAMYWYRQDPGQGLRLIYYSQIVNDFQKGDIAEGYSVSREKKESFPLTVTSAQKNPTAFYLCASSKSGTGPLYEQYFGPGTRLTVT.

This clone was recorded only once. This chain uses TRBV19 with TRBJ2-7; 12 bases align to TRBD2. The CDR3 has 15 amino acids. Germline CDR1 reads LNHDA; CDR2 reads SQIVND (reference sequence). The J segment lost 2 bases and the V segment lost 6 bases, leaving 5 bases of the junction unmatched. CDR3 residues: CASSLLAGGAYEQYF. The CDR3 DNA reads as TGTGCCAGTAGCCTGCTAGCGGGAGGGGCCTACGAGCAGTACTTC.

The rearrangement uses TRBV6-1 and TRBJ1-2; D gene ambiguous. CDR1 and CDR2 (germline): MNHNS, SASEGT. V was trimmed by 1 base and J by 4 bases, leaving 10 bases between them. The CDR3 extends over 14 amino acids. CDR3 loop: CASSEVGGAYGYTF. The DNA for the CDR3 is TGTGCCAGCAGTGAAGTTGGCGGAGCCTATGGCTACACCTTC.

This chain uses TRBV7-9 with TRBJ2-5; tentative D call: TRBD2 (6 bases). The CDR3 loop spans 15 amino acids. CDR1 SEHNR and CDR2 FQNEAQ come from the germline V gene (reference sequence). Trimming took 2 bases from V and 2 from J, leaving 12 bases between them. The CDR3 reads CASSLLGDFQETQYF. In nucleotides, the CDR3 is TGTGCCAGCAGCTTACTGGGGGACTTTCAAGAGACCCAGTACTTC.

This chain links TRBV28 with TRBJ2-7; TRBD2 might be the D (6 bases). V lost 6 bases, J lost 3 bases, and 15 bases lay in between. The germline V gene encodes CDR1 MDHEN and CDR2 SYDVKM. The CDR3 runs 14 residues. The CDR3 nucleotides read TGTGCCAGCAGGGGCCTCGGGGGAAGCTACGAGCAGTACTTC. Its protein product is CASRGLGGSYEQYF.

CDR3 residues: CASSHAQREITGELFF. CDR3 in DNA: TGCGCCAGCAGCCACGCCCAGCGGGAAATCACCGGGGAGCTGTTTTTT. The J gene is TRBJ2-2, the V gene TRBV4-1; 7 bases match TRBD2. Trimming took 3 bases from V and 4 from J; bases not matched to a gene: 8. Germline lookup yields CDR1 MGHRA and CDR2 YSYEKL. The CDR3 is made up of 16 amino acids.

This clone was detected a few times. This chain joins TRBV7-9 and TRBJ1-1; D is unclear. The CDR3 spans 13 residues. Deletions cut 7 bases from V and 1 base from J, with 10 bases between. CDR1 is SEHNR and CDR2 is FQNEAQ in the germline V gene (reference sequence). CDR3 residues: CASNRDWNTEAFF. The CDR3 DNA sequence: TGTGCCAGCAACCGTGACTGGAACACTGAAGCTTTCTTT.

V usage is TRBV4-1 and J usage is TRBJ2-7; 9 positions agree with TRBD1. With V trimmed by 3 bases and J by 2 bases, 5 bases remained unmatched. The CDR3 is made up of 15 amino acids. The germline V gene encodes CDR1 MGHRA and CDR2 YSYEKL. CDR3 residues: CASSQPGTGTYEQYF. CDR3 coding DNA: TGCGCCAGCAGCCAGCCGGGGACAGGGACCTACGAGCAGTACTTC.

The V and J genes are TRBV19 and TRBJ1-3, with D possibly being TRBD1 (5 bases). This CDR3 is 14 amino acids long. Germline V gene sequence: CDR1 LNHDA, CDR2 SQIVND (reference sequence). V lost 7 bases, J lost 5 bases, and 15 bases lay in between. The CDR3 region has the DNA TGTGCCAGTACCGCCGGGGGAGGACGAAACACCATATATTTT. It translates to CASTAGGGRNTIYF.

The chain employs TRBV6-6 and TRBJ1-5; D remains ambiguous. The CDR3 spans 14 residues. V shed 2 bases and J shed 2 bases, with 7 bases lying between them. CDR1 and CDR2 from the germline V gene are MNHNY and SVGAGI (reference sequence). CDR3 sequence reads: CASSYPEGNQPQHF. CDR3 in DNA: TGTGCCAGCAGTTACCCCGAGGGCAATCAGCCCCAGCATTTT.

CDR3 in DNA: TGTGCCAGCAGTCGAATTCGGGGGGCAACTGAAGCTTTCTTT. Its translation: CASSRIRGATEAFF. V and J are TRBV28 and TRBJ1-1; a weak D match, TRBD1 (6 bases). The CDR3 length is 14 residues. Germline assignment: CDR1 MDHEN and CDR2 SYDVKM. Trimming pared 5 bases from V and 5 bases from J, leaving 15 bases between.